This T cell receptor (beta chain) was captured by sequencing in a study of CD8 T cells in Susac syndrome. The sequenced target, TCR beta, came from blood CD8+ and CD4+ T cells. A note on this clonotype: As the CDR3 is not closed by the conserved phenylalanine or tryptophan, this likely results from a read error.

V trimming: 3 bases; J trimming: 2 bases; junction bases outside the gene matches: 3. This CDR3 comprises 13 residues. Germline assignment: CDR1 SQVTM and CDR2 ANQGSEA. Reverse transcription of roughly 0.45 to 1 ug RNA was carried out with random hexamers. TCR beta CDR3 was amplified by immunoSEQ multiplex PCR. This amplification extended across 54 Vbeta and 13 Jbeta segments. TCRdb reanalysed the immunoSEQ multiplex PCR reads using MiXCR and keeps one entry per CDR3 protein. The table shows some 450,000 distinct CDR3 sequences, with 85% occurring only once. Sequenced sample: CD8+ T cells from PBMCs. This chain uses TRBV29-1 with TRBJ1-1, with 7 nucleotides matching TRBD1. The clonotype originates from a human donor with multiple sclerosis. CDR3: CSVDGTENTEAFS. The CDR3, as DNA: TGCAGCGTTGATGGGACAGAAAACACTGAAGCTTTCTCT.